Listed below are T cell receptor beta chains from one sample, sequenced in a study of OX40 agonist ivuxolimab in advanced cancers. Produced via immunoSEQ multiplex PCR; TCRdb's table is partial and in-frame only. The table has over 55,000 clones, around 83% seen once; the top ten hold 2.4%. This specimen consisted of CD4+ or CD8+ T cells sorted from blood, obtained in a trial of the OX40 agonist ivuxolimab. These TCRs come from an adult with an advanced solid tumor such as melanoma, head and neck, liver or kidney cancer. CDR3s include the opening cysteine and the closing phenylalanine or tryptophan. Fields, in order: clone size, D gene, V gene, J gene, CDR3 protein, CDR3 DNA. A D gene is named only where the DNA matches it firmly. Clone size is shown for a subset of rows, as once, few, many or a class of expanded clone.

>NA|NA|TRBV6-5|TRBJ1-6
CASSYSVAGDTSPLHF
TGTGCCAGCAGTTACTCAGTGGCAGGTGATACTTCACCCCTCCACTTT
>NA|NA|TRBV6-5|TRBJ2-7
CASSYRGSYEQYF
TGTGCCAGCAGTTACCGGGGCTCCTACGAGCAGTACTTC
>NA|TRBD2|TRBV5-4|TRBJ2-3
CASSSQGRGGTDTQYF
TGTGCCAGCAGCTCGCAGGGGCGGGGGGGCACAGATACGCAGTATTTT
>once|TRBD1|TRBV7-2|TRBJ1-5
CASQGASGQPQHF
TGTGCCAGCCAGGGGGCGTCGGGTCAGCCCCAGCATTTT
>once|NA|TRBV6-4|TRBJ2-2
CASSPGANTGELFF
TGTGCCAGCAGCCCCGGAGCGAACACCGGGGAGCTGTTTTTT
>NA|NA|TRBV18|TRBJ1-2
CASSPLEGHGYTF
TGTGCCAGCTCACCACTGGAGGGGCATGGCTACACCTTC
>NA|TRBD2|TRBV9|TRBJ2-5
CASSVTGAGSETQYF
TGTGCCAGCAGCGTTACAGGAGCGGGGTCGGAGACCCAGTACTTC
>NA|NA|TRBV9|TRBJ1-2
CASSPRGRDYGYTF
TGTGCCAGCAGCCCCCGGGGGCGCGACTATGGCTACACCTTC
>once|TRBD1|TRBV5-6|TRBJ2-1
CATSHDRVREQFF
TGTGCCACATCCCACGACAGGGTGAGGGAGCAGTTCTTC
>NA|NA|TRBV6-6|TRBJ2-4
CASRPDRLAKNIQYF
TGTGCCAGCAGGCCGGACAGATTAGCCAAAAACATTCAGTACTTC
>NA|TRBD2|TRBV9|TRBJ2-1
CASSVTQARGSEQFF
TGTGCCAGCAGCGTCACACAGGCGCGGGGGAGTGAGCAGTTCTTC
>NA|NA|TRBV6-6|TRBJ1-6
CASSYRGTYNSPLHF
TGTGCCAGCAGTTACCGAGGGACCTATAATTCACCCCTCCACTTT
>few|NA|TRBV5-6|TRBJ1-2
CASSLGGAGGYTF
TGTGCCAGCAGCTTGGGGGGGGCTGGTGGCTACACCTTC
>NA|NA|TRBV2|TRBJ1-4
CASSQLDGRINEKLFF
TGTGCCAGCAGCCAATTGGACGGTCGAATTAATGAAAAACTGTTTTTT
>NA|TRBD1|TRBV9|TRBJ2-1
CASSPQGTGSYEQFF
TGTGCCAGCAGCCCCCAGGGGACAGGGTCTTATGAGCAGTTCTTC
>NA|NA|TRBV9|TRBJ2-5
CASSVAGGHQETQYF
TGTGCCAGCAGCGTAGCCGGGGGGCACCAAGAGACCCAGTACTTC
>NA|NA|TRBV10-3|TRBJ2-6
CATGAGDVSGANVLTF
TGTGCCACCGGGGCAGGGGACGTTTCTGGGGCCAACGTCCTGACTTTC
>NA|NA|TRBV9|TRBJ1-2
CASSVGGGKGTNYGYTF
TGTGCCAGCAGCGTAGGCGGAGGGAAGGGGACGAACTATGGCTACACCTTC
>NA|TRBD1|TRBV13|TRBJ1-2
CASSRTGGGYGYTF
TGTGCCAGCAGCAGAACAGGGGGCGGCTATGGCTACACCTTC
>NA|NA|TRBV15|TRBJ1-4
CATRARLGEKLFF
TGTGCCACCAGAGCGCGGCTAGGGGAAAAACTGTTTTTT
>NA|NA|TRBV6-5|TRBJ2-7
CASSQTGLGQYF
TGTGCCAGCAGCCAAACAGGGTTGGGGCAGTACTTC
>once|TRBD1|TRBV5-4|TRBJ1-2
CASSLVAGGRANYGYTF
TGTGCCAGCAGCTTGGTGGCAGGGGGAAGAGCTAACTATGGCTACACCTTC
>NA|TRBD1|TRBV11-2|TRBJ2-1
CASSSNRDRRNYNEQFF
TGTGCCAGCAGCTCAAATCGGGACAGGAGAAATTACAATGAGCAGTTCTTC
>NA|NA|TRBV6-1|TRBJ1-1
CASSDVGNTEAFF
TGTGCCAGCAGTGATGTGGGGAACACTGAAGCTTTCTTT
>NA|NA|TRBV27|TRBJ1-1
CASIGYGNTEAFF
TGTGCCAGCATCGGATATGGGAACACTGAAGCTTTCTTT
>NA|TRBD1|TRBV28|TRBJ2-7
CASRRGQGLAYEQYF
TGTGCCAGCAGGAGGGGACAGGGGTTAGCCTACGAGCAGTACTTC